Given below is one T cell receptor (beta chain) in context. The sample is drawn from a study of control samples from healthy donors and cancer patients. Germline lookup yields CDR1 MNHNS and CDR2 SASEGT. The CDR3 length is 15 residues. V was trimmed by 6 bases and J by 5 bases, leaving 14 bases between them. Method: immunoSEQ multiplex PCR; TCRdb's copy keeps in-frame clones and lacks some. The sample carries some 190,000 clones, about 89% recorded once. What was sequenced was blood. The chain recombines TRBV6-1 with TRBJ1-6; perhaps TRBD1 as D (6 bases). The clonotype was recovered from a young man in good health. The DNA of the CDR3 is TGTGCCAGCAGACGACAGGAATTCAATAATTCACCCCTCCACTTT. Translated: CASRRQEFNNSPLHF.